Below are 22 T cell receptor beta chains sequenced from a single sample in a study of blood T cell repertoires in COVID-19. Profiling relied on immunoSEQ multiplex PCR, and the TCRdb table lists in-frame clones only, not all of them. The data hold about 100,000 clones, with approximately 89% observed a single time. Material for sequencing was peripheral blood. These receptors originate from a man aged 50 or older with active COVID-19.

The CDR3: CSVRNRDRGETQYF. The CDR3 DNA reads TGCAGCGTGAGGAACCGGGACAGGGGTGAGACCCAGTACTTC. The V and J genes are TRBV29-1 and TRBJ2-5; 10 bases fit TRBD1. The CDR3 is 14 amino acids. Germline-derived CDR1 and CDR2 are SQVTM and ANQGSEA. The V gene end was trimmed by 6 bases and the J gene end by 5 bases; junction bases not matched to a gene: 9.

The V and J genes are TRBV18 and TRBJ2-7; weak D call: TRBD2 (6 bases). Trimming removed 5 bases from V and 0 bases from J, with 8 bases in between. This CDR3 is built from 13 residues. The V gene's germline CDR1 is KGHSH and CDR2 LQKENI. The CDR3 is CASSFGSSYEQYV. CDR3 nucleotide sequence: TGTGCCAGCTCATTCGGGAGCTCCTACGAGCAGTACGTC.

The gene calls are TRBV29-1 and TRBJ1-4; 7 nucleotides align to TRBD1. Germline CDR1 and CDR2: SQVTM and ANQGSEA. The V gene end was trimmed by 4 bases and the J gene end by 7 bases; junction bases not matched to a gene: 12. This CDR3 is 15 amino acids long. CDR3 sequence reads: CSVAGSTGAGEKLFF. The CDR3 DNA sequence: TGCAGCGTTGCGGGCTCAACAGGGGCCGGTGAAAAACTGTTTTTT.

This clone was seen once. The genes are TRBV18 and TRBJ2-7; 10 bases are shared with TRBD1. V was clipped by 2 bases and J by 5 bases; unmatched bases: 6. Germline CDR1 reads KGHSH; CDR2 reads LQKENI. The CDR3 spans 15 residues. CDR3: CASSPRGQGTHEQYV. As DNA, the CDR3 is TGTGCCAGCTCACCAAGGGGACAGGGGACACACGAGCAGTACGTC.

In this sample, this clone turned up many times. The rearrangement links TRBV12-3 or TRBV12-4 to TRBJ1-3, with 7 bases lining up with TRBD1. Losses at the gene ends were 4 bases for V and 8 bases for J; bases not matched to a gene: 5. The CDR3 has 13 amino acids. CDR3 loop: CASSSRQGDTIYF. The CDR3 DNA is TGTGCCAGCAGTTCCCGACAGGGAGACACCATATATTTT.

The chain has TRBV3-1 (or the pseudogene TRBV3-2) and TRBJ2-4; D gene ambiguous. The CDR3 is made up of 15 amino acids. V lost 1 base and J lost 7, with 14 bases in between. CDR1 and CDR2 (germline): LGHDT, YNNKEL (reference sequence). The CDR3 nucleotides are TGTGCCAGCAGCCAAGTCGACGACACCAGGAACATTCAGTACTTC. Protein product: CASSQVDDTRNIQYF.

The chain carries TRBV7-2 and TRBJ2-2; 9 bases map to TRBD2. This CDR3 has 18 residues. After removal of 2 bases from V and 1 base from J, the junction contained 8 bases not matched to a gene. CDR1 and CDR2 from the germline V gene are SGHTA and FQGNSA. CDR3 sequence reads: CASSLRSTSGQNTGELFF. The CDR3 DNA sequence: TGTGCCAGCAGCTTACGGTCGACTAGCGGTCAGAACACCGGGGAGCTGTTTTTT.

The rearrangement uses TRBV7-9 and TRBJ2-4; the match to TRBD2 covers 7 bases. The CDR3 spans 17 residues. Trimming removed 5 bases from V and 6 bases from J; junction bases left unmatched: 16. Germline V gives CDR1 SEHNR, CDR2 FQNEAQ (reference sequence). CDR3 coding DNA: TGTGCCAGCAGCCCGCCCAACGCGGGGAGGGCTGGAAACATTCAGTACTTC. Encoded protein: CASSPPNAGRAGNIQYF.

The rearrangement uses TRBV14 and TRBJ1-2; 8 positions agree with TRBD1. The J segment lost 7 bases and the V segment lost 3 bases, leaving 7 bases of the junction unmatched. Germline lookup yields CDR1 SGHDN and CDR2 FVKESK. CDR3 length: 14 amino acids. The chain's CDR3 is CASSQDRVQSGYTF. DNA of the CDR3: TGTGCCAGCAGCCAGGACAGGGTTCAGAGTGGCTACACCTTC.

The chain recombines TRBV6-5 with TRBJ1-5, with 8 bases lining up with TRBD1. Germline CDR1 and CDR2: MNHEY and SVGAGI. This CDR3 comprises 14 residues. J gave up 4 bases and V 6 bases, and 5 bases lay outside the gene matches. The CDR3 sequence: CASRSGTGNQPQHF. For the CDR3, the DNA is TGTGCCAGCAGGTCCGGGACAGGAAATCAGCCCCAGCATTTT.

In its sample, this clone was seen once. The chain carries TRBV9 and TRBJ2-1; 9 bases are a match to TRBD2. V shed 3 bases and J 4 bases; nucleotides not matched to a gene: 8. CDR1 is SGDLS and CDR2 is YYNGEE in the germline V gene. The CDR3 covers 16 residues. The CDR3 DNA sequence: TGTGCCAGCAGCGCGATCTCTAGCGGGGTATACAATGAGCAGTTCTTC. Protein: CASSAISSGVYNEQFF.

The V and J genes are TRBV7-2 and TRBJ2-7; 9 nucleotides align to TRBD2. CDR1 is SGHTA, CDR2 FQGNSA, per germline. The CDR3 sequence is 17 residues long. After removal of 5 bases from V and 0 bases from J, the junction contained 11 bases not matched to a gene. Here the CDR3 reads CASSLFSSGTTSYEQYF. The CDR3 bases are TGTGCCAGCAGCCTCTTCTCTAGCGGGACCACCTCCTACGAGCAGTACTTC. Drawing the rest from reference TRBV7-2 and TRBJ2-7, the complete variable domain is GAGVSQSPSNKVTEKGKDVELRCDPISGHTALYWYRQSLGQGLEFLIYFQGNSAPDKSGLPSDRFSAERTGGSVSTLTIQRTQQEDSAVYLCASSLFSSGTTSYEQYFGPGTRLTVT.

This clone was recorded a few times. The chain couples TRBV5-4 to TRBJ1-6; the D gene is possibly TRBD1 (5 bases). Between the trimmed V and J ends, which lost 1 base and 3 bases, there was a span of 14 bases. This CDR3 contains 17 residues. Germline V gives CDR1 SGHNT, CDR2 YYREEE (reference sequence). CDR3 DNA sequence: TGTGCCAGCAGCTTGTCGGGGATGGGGGGCTATAATTCACCCCTCCACTTT. Its protein product is CASSLSGMGGYNSPLHF.

V is TRBV18 and J is TRBJ2-7, with 7 bases that match TRBD1. The junction had 10 bases not matched to a gene; V was cut back by 5 bases and J by 3 bases. This CDR3 has 15 amino acids. Germline V lookup: CDR1 KGHSH, CDR2 LQKENI. The CDR3 nucleotides read TGTGCCAGCTCAGCAAACAGGGGAGAGGTCTACGAGCAGTACTTC. Its translation is CASSANRGEVYEQYF.

The chain has TRBV5-1 and TRBJ2-3; 11 nucleotides agree with TRBD2. CDR1 SGHRS and CDR2 YFSETQ come from the germline V gene. J gave up 0 bases and V 2 bases, and 5 bases lay outside the gene matches. The CDR3 loop spans 17 amino acids. For the CDR3, the DNA is TGCGCCAGCAGCTTCGGAATAGCGGGGGGGAGCACAGATACGCAGTATTTT. Translated: CASSFGIAGGSTDTQYF.

This clone was seen a single time. As DNA, the CDR3 is TGTGCCATCAGTGACGGTCGGACTAAATCCTACAATGAGCAGTTCTTC. Protein product: CAISDGRTKSYNEQFF. The rearrangement links TRBV10-3 to TRBJ2-1; D perhaps matches TRBD2 (6 bases). The germline V gene encodes CDR1 ENHRY and CDR2 SYGVKD. The CDR3 runs to 16 residues. V was shortened by 3 bases and J by 1 base, with 13 bases between the two germline ends.

This chain connects TRBV2 to TRBJ1-3, with a possible D match to TRBD1 (5 bases). Germline assignment: CDR1 SNHLY and CDR2 FYNNEI. This CDR3 has 15 amino acids. Trimming pared 4 bases from V and 4 bases from J, leaving 14 bases between. CDR3 loop: CASSVIRTWGNTIYF. The CDR3, as DNA: TGTGCCAGCAGTGTGATCCGGACATGGGGAAACACCATATATTTT.

V gene TRBV3-1 (or the pseudogene TRBV3-2) combines with J gene TRBJ2-3; 7 bases are a match to TRBD1. Germline V CDR1 and CDR2: LGHDT, YNNKEL (reference sequence). The CDR3 length is 17 residues. V dropped 0 bases and J dropped 0; count of bases not matched to a gene: 6. CDR3 bases: TGTGCCAGCAGCCAAGATGGTGTAGGGGGCAGCACAGATACGCAGTATTTT. Protein product: CASSQDGVGGSTDTQYF.

The J gene is TRBJ2-5, the V gene TRBV2; 9 bases align to TRBD1. This CDR3 is built from 15 residues. Unmatched junction bases numbered 6, after V lost 2 bases and J lost 5 bases. Germline CDR1 reads SNHLY; CDR2 reads FYNNEI. The CDR3 bases are TGTGCCAGCAGTGAACAGGACAGGGGATCGGAGACCCAGTACTTC. This translates into CASSEQDRGSETQYF.

The CDR3 here is CATSLVGNQPQHF. The CDR3 DNA reads as TGTGCCACCTCCCTGGTAGGCAATCAGCCCCAGCATTTT. The V gene is TRBV24-1, the J gene TRBJ1-5; D gene uncertain. The CDR3 covers 13 residues. Trimming took 9 bases from V and 2 from J, leaving 10 bases between them. The germline gives CDR1 KGHDR, CDR2 SFDVKD.

This chain connects TRBV11-1 to TRBJ1-2, with a weak D call TRBD1 (5 bases). The CDR3 covers 15 residues. Trimming left V 5 bases short and J 2 bases short, with 15 bases between. In germline, CDR1 is SGHAT, CDR2 FQDESV (reference sequence). The DNA for the CDR3 is TGTGCCAGCAGCCCGGCCCGGGAGGGGAACTATGGCTACACCTTC. Amino acids: CASSPAREGNYGYTF.

The V gene is TRBV18, the J gene TRBJ2-5; tentatively, D is TRBD2 (6 bases). The germline V gene has CDR1 KGHSH and CDR2 LQKENI. Deletions cut 3 bases from V and 5 bases from J, with 10 bases between. CDR3 size: 13 residues. This chain's CDR3 is CASSPGLAETQYF. In nucleotides, the CDR3 is TGTGCCAGCTCACCTGGGCTAGCGGAGACCCAGTACTTC.